One sample yielded the 29 T cell receptor delta chains listed below, sequenced in a study of gamma-delta T cells after stem cell transplantation. TCRdb re-called clones from the RT-PCR reads using CATT. The sample consists of approximately 4,200 delta-chain clones, more than 1.5% of them appearing once. Sequencing was done on a sample of gamma-delta T cells. These receptors were collected from a human donor. It is not recorded whose cells these are; they may come from a transplant donor.

This clone came up many times. The likely explanation is a read error, given a far larger clone one base away. The chain combines TRDV2 with TRDJ1; possibly TRDD3 for D (5 bases). This CDR3 is built from 15 residues. CDR1 and CDR2 from the germline V gene are GEAIGNYY and EKD. The DNA for the CDR3 is TGTGCCTGTGACACAGTGGGGACGTACACCGATAAACCCATCTTT. Its translation: CACDTVGTYTDKPIF.

The V gene is TRDV2, the J gene TRDJ1, with 13 bases matching TRDD3. This CDR3 has 20 amino acids. CDR1 and CDR2 from the germline V gene are GEAIGNYY and EKD. The junction had 14 bases not matched to a gene; V was cut back by 0 bases and J by 2 bases. The CDR3 is CACDTVTGGYAGGGTDKLIF. CDR3 in DNA: TGTGCCTGTGACACCGTGACTGGGGGATACGCCGGGGGTGGTACCGATAAACTCATCTTT.

This clone has more than one count but fewer than ten. A far larger clone is one base from this, pointing to a likely read error. Additional DNA sequences in this sample encode the identical CDR3. This rearrangement joins TRDV2 to TRDJ1; TRDD3 matches 8 bases. V was clipped by 6 bases and J by 1 base; unmatched bases: 9. From germline, CDR1 is GEAIGNYY and CDR2 EKD. The CDR3 extends over 15 amino acids. CDR3 in amino acids: CACKELGGSTDKLIF. The CDR3 coding sequence is TGTGCCTGTAAAGAACTGGGGGGGAGCACCGATAAACTCATCTTT.

This clone was picked up a small number of times. TCRdb assigns this DNA the protein of a much larger clone, which departs from its translation at residue 5; this likely reflects a read error, and the protein shown comes from translating the DNA. The chain uses TRDV2 and TRDJ1, with 7 bases that match TRDD3. The V segment lost 4 bases and the J segment 0 bases; nucleotides outside the gene matches: 16. There are 18 residues in the CDR3. Looked up from germline, CDR1 is GEAIGNYY and CDR2 is EKD. The CDR3 DNA follows: TGTGCCTGTGAATCTCTAACCTTACTGGGGATCCACACCGATAAACTCATCTTT. It is translated as CACESLTLLGIHTDKLIF.

The V and J genes are TRDV2 and TRDJ1; 11 positions agree with TRDD3. CDR3 length: 18 amino acids. The germline gives CDR1 GEAIGNYY, CDR2 EKD. Trimming removed 0 bases from V and 0 bases from J; junction bases left unmatched: 8. Here the CDR3 reads CACDTVLGDNQHTDKLIF. The CDR3 DNA follows: TGTGCCTGTGACACCGTACTGGGGGATAATCAGCACACCGATAAACTCATCTTT.

Regarding this clone: For this DNA, TCRdb reports the protein of a much larger clone, which diverges at residue 9, most likely from a read error; the protein presented here is translated directly from the DNA. The chain employs TRDV2 and TRDJ1, with D perhaps matching TRDD3 (6 bases). The CDR3 sequence is 17 residues long. Germline V gene sequence: CDR1 GEAIGNYY, CDR2 EKD. The V and J ends lost 1 base and 0 bases respectively, with 17 bases between them. Written as DNA, the CDR3 is TGTGCCTGTGACACTCTGGGGACACAGTCACACACCGATAAACTCATCTTT. This sequence encodes CACDTLGTQSHTDKLIF.

This clone was counted many times. A far more abundant clone sits one base away, making this likely a read error. Here the CDR3 DNA reads TGTGCCTGTGACACTTGGGGGGTCGACAAACTCATCTTT. Translating gives CACDTWGVDKLIF. This chain uses TRDV2 with TRDJ1, with D possibly TRDD3 on 6 matching bases. The CDR3 loop spans 13 amino acids. V was pared by 1 base and J by 8 bases, with 13 bases between. Germline CDR1 GEAIGNYY, CDR2 EKD.

This clone appeared a few times. The likely explanation is a read error, given a far larger clone one base away. In the same sample, other DNA sequences code for this CDR3. The rearrangement links TRDV2 to TRDJ1; 9 nucleotides line up with TRDD3. In germline, CDR1 is GEAIGNYY, CDR2 EKD. The CDR3 totals 16 residues. J gave up 0 bases and V 3 bases, and 7 bases lay outside the gene matches. The DNA of the CDR3 is TGTGCCTGTGACCTACTGGGGGACTTCAACACCGATAAACTCATCTTT. This sequence encodes CACDLLGDFNTDKLIF.

This clone has only a few counts. A far larger clone is off by one base, so a read error is likely. This same CDR3 is encoded by further DNA sequences in the sample. CDR3 bases: TGTGCCTGTGACACGGTGGTACTGGGGGACCCACGACCCTACACCGATAAACTCATCTTT. It translates to CACDTVVLGDPRPYTDKLIF. V gene TRDV2 combines with J gene TRDJ1; TRDD3 aligns across 9 bases. The CDR3 has 20 amino acids. Germline V gene lookup returns CDR1 GEAIGNYY and CDR2 EKD. V was pared by 1 base and J by 0 bases, with 17 bases of the junction left unmatched.

This clone was seen a handful of times. The V and J genes are TRDV2 and TRDJ3, with 8 bases identical to TRDD3. V was pared by 1 base and J by 0 bases, with 10 bases of the junction left unmatched. Germline V gene lookup returns CDR1 GEAIGNYY and CDR2 EKD. CDR3 length: 20 residues. In DNA form, the CDR3 reads TGTGCCTGTGACACTCTGACTGGGGGGACCGTCTCCTGGGACACCCGACAGATGTTTTTC. Encoded protein: CACDTLTGGTVSWDTRQMFF.

Worth noting for this clone: Given a far larger clone just one base away, this is likely a sequencing read error. The V call is TRDV2, the J call TRDJ1; D may be TRDD3 (5 bases). CDR1 is GEAIGNYY, CDR2 EKD, per germline. The CDR3 extends over 14 amino acids. Trimming took 4 bases from V and 3 from J, leaving 14 bases between them. For the CDR3, the DNA is TGTGCCTGTGATATCCCGGGGGGGTCCGATAAACTCATCTTT. The encoded protein is CACDIPGGSDKLIF.

This clone has at least ten counts. This chain joins TRDV2 and TRDJ1; D is ambiguous. The CDR3 length is 14 residues. Germline V gene data show CDR1 as GEAIGNYY and CDR2 as EKD. Trimming shortened V by 5 bases and J by 1 base, and 13 bases separated the two germline ends. CDR3 region: CACASLHPTDKLIF. The CDR3 coding sequence is TGTGCCTGTGCCTCTCTCCATCCCACCGATAAACTCATCTTT.

About this clone itself: The protein that TCRdb holds for this DNA derives from a much larger clone and differs from the translated DNA at residue 12, which likely indicates a read error; the protein shown here is translated from the DNA. This CDR3 reads CACDTVGGEKAALTAQLFF. The CDR3 nucleotides are TGTGCCTGTGACACCGTGGGGGGGGAGAAAGCGGCTTTGACAGCACAACTCTTCTTT. The V call is TRDV2, the J call TRDJ2; tentative D call: TRDD3 (6 bases). CDR3 size: 19 residues. V dropped 0 bases and J dropped 0 bases, with 19 bases sitting between them. Germline V lookup: CDR1 GEAIGNYY, CDR2 EKD.

As concerns this clone: This DNA translates differently at residue 17 from the TCRdb protein, which is that of a much larger clone; a read error is likely, and the protein shown is the DNA's own translation. V gene TRDV2 combines with J gene TRDJ3; TRDD3 matches at 8 bases. The germline CDR1 and CDR2 sequences are GEAIGNYY and EKD. The CDR3 spans 19 residues. The CDR3 loop is CACDTVGDTSSWDTRQLFF. The DNA for the CDR3 is TGTGCCTGTGACACCGTAGGGGATACCAGCTCCTGGGACACCCGACAGTTGTTTTTC.

The chain couples TRDV2 to TRDJ1, with 11 bases fitting TRDD3. Losses at the gene ends were 9 bases for V and 4 bases for J; bases not matched to a gene: 9. From germline, CDR1 is GEAIGNYY and CDR2 EKD. This CDR3 spans 14 amino acids. The CDR3 here is CARDTWGILDKLIF. In nucleotides, the CDR3 is TGTGCCCGCGACACCTGGGGGATACTCGATAAACTCATCTTT.

A word on this clone: With only one base between it and a far larger clone, this is likely a read error. The sample contains more than one DNA sequence encoding this CDR3. V gene TRDV2 combines with J gene TRDJ1, with 7 bases aligning to TRDD3. The CDR3 totals 16 residues. The J segment lost 2 bases and the V segment lost 1 base, leaving 9 bases of the junction unmatched. Germline V gene sequence: CDR1 GEAIGNYY, CDR2 EKD. The CDR3 spells CACDTLSGGSTDKLIF. The CDR3 DNA reads TGTGCCTGTGACACATTATCTGGGGGGTCAACCGATAAACTCATCTTT.

By share, this clone counts as medium-sized (0.01 to 0.1%). This chain connects TRDV2 to TRDJ3, with 10 nucleotides matching TRDD3. J was trimmed by 1 base and V by 2 bases; bases with no gene match: 22. The CDR3 has 24 amino acids. Germline lookup yields CDR1 GEAIGNYY and CDR2 EKD. DNA for the CDR3: TGTGCCTGTGACATAGCCCCGCCGGGGGGGGATACGTCCTCACCTTCCTGGGACACCCGACAGATGTTTTTC. Amino acid sequence: CACDIAPPGGDTSSPSWDTRQMFF.

As concerns this clone: It differs at one base from a far larger clone, so likely a read error. Distinct nucleotide sequences in the sample also encode this CDR3. The CDR3 DNA reads as TGCGCCTGTGACACTCTCACTCCTTCCGCTCATGGGGATGGGGATAAACTCATCTTT. This gives the protein CACDTLTPSAHGDGDKLIF. The rearrangement uses TRDV2 and TRDJ1; D tentatively fits TRDD2 or TRDD3 (6 bases each). Germline values: CDR1 GEAIGNYY, CDR2 EKD. The CDR3 extends over 19 amino acids.

This clone showed up just a few times. Translating this DNA gives a protein that differs at residue 4 from the TCRdb one, which belongs to a much larger clone; a read error is likely, and the protein shown is this translation. The V and J genes are TRDV2 and TRDJ1, with TRDD3 matching 10 bases. With 5 bases clipped from V and 1 base from J, the junction kept 15 bases outside the gene matches. There are 18 residues in the CDR3. Looked up from germline, CDR1 is GEAIGNYY and CDR2 is EKD. The CDR3 DNA sequence: TGTGCCTGTGGCAGGATTTCAACTGGGGGATTTCGCACCGATAAACTCATCTTT. Translation: CACGRISTGGFRTDKLIF.

This clone was seen only a few times. This DNA's translation differs at residue 5 from TCRdb's protein, which comes from a much larger clone; a read error is likely, and the protein shown is translated from the DNA. The V call is TRDV2, the J call TRDJ1, with D perhaps TRDD3 (6 bases). CDR3 length: 15 residues. CDR1 GEAIGNYY and CDR2 EKD come from the germline V gene. The V gene lost 3 bases and the J gene lost 5 bases, with 18 bases spanning the gap. The CDR3 reads CACDAVTGTRDKLIF. The DNA for the CDR3 is TGTGCCTGTGACGCCGTAACTGGGACGCGTGATAAACTCATCTTT.

This clone occurred many times. A much larger clone lies one base from this, so it may be a read error. The chain carries TRDV2 and TRDJ1, with TRDD3 matching over 9 bases. Germline V CDR1 and CDR2: GEAIGNYY, EKD. Trimming cost V 3 bases and J 0 bases; bases outside gene matches: 7. The CDR3 has 16 amino acids. The CDR3 region has the DNA TGTGCCTGTGACTTACTGGGGGACCTCAACACCGATAAACTCATCTTT. This sequence encodes CACDLLGDLNTDKLIF.

The chain is built from TRDV2 and TRDJ1, with TRDD3 matching 10 bases. CDR3 size: 13 residues. Unmatched junction bases numbered 4, after V lost 2 bases and J lost 8 bases. Germline V lookup: CDR1 GEAIGNYY, CDR2 EKD. CDR3: CACDILGDPKLIF. The CDR3 region has the DNA TGTGCCTGTGACATACTGGGGGATCCCAAACTCATCTTT.

Worth noting for this clone: TCRdb attributes to this sequence the protein of a much larger clone, which differs from the DNA translation at residue 3; a read error is likely, and the protein displayed is translated from the DNA. This chain joins TRDV2 and TRDJ1; unclear D gene. This CDR3 is 15 amino acids long. Germline values: CDR1 GEAIGNYY, CDR2 EKD. Here the CDR3 DNA reads TGTGCCTATGACACCCTCGGGACGGCCAACGATAAACTCATCTTT. The encoded protein is CAYDTLGTANDKLIF.

Worth noting for this clone: It is likely a read error: a sequence one base away is far more abundant. This specimen includes other DNA sequences encoding the same CDR3. The chain recombines TRDV2 with TRDJ1; 8 bases line up with TRDD3. With V trimmed by 0 bases and J by 2 bases, 10 bases remained unmatched. The CDR3 consists of 17 residues. The V gene's germline CDR1 is GEAIGNYY and CDR2 EKD. The CDR3 protein is CACDTLLGDTRTDKLIF. CDR3 in DNA: TGTGCCTGTGACACCTTACTAGGGGATACAAGGACCGATAAACTCATCTTT.

This clone was seen only a few times. A far larger clone is one nucleotide away, so this likely arose from a read error. Other DNA sequences within the sample encode an identical CDR3. The rearrangement uses TRDV2 and TRDJ1, with 11 bases identical to TRDD3. The V gene's germline CDR1 is GEAIGNYY and CDR2 EKD. The CDR3 runs 17 residues. Here the CDR3 reads CACDTVGGGYASDKLIF. CDR3 sequence (DNA): TGTGCCTGTGACACCGTTGGTGGGGGATACGCGAGCGATAAACTAATCTTT.

This clone was detected a few times. The chain uses TRDV2 and TRDJ1; 12 positions match TRDD3. CDR1 is GEAIGNYY, CDR2 EKD, per germline. The ends lost 1 base at V and 2 bases at J; junction bases unmatched: 19. CDR3 length equals 21 residues. The CDR3 nucleotides read TGTGCCTGTGACACAGTTCCTCACCAGGGGCTGGGGGATACGAGGACCGATAAACTCATCTTT. This encodes CACDTVPHQGLGDTRTDKLIF.

This clone is judged medium-sized. Other DNA sequences in the same sample also yield this CDR3. The chain is built from TRDV2 and TRDJ1; D is possibly TRDD3 (6 bases). V lost 3 bases, J lost 2 bases, and 12 bases lay in between. Germline V gene sequence: CDR1 GEAIGNYY, CDR2 EKD. The CDR3 totals 14 residues. In DNA, the CDR3 is TGTGCCTGTGACCTTATGGGGGGTACCGATAAACTCATCTTT. Translated: CACDLMGGTDKLIF.

This clone has more than one count but fewer than ten. The amino acid sequence in TCRdb belongs to a much larger clone and departs from this DNA's translation at residue 3, likely a sequencing read error; the sequence shown is translated from the DNA. The chain uses TRDV2 and TRDJ1, with D tentatively TRDD3 (6 bases). This CDR3 region has 15 residues. CDR1 and CDR2 from the germline V gene are GEAIGNYY and EKD. The CDR3: CARDTLGSKSDKLIF. The CDR3, as DNA: TGTGCCCGTGACACCCTGGGGTCAAAGAGCGATAAACTCATCTTT.

In its sample, this clone was seen a few times. This DNA's translation and the protein TCRdb lists, from a much larger clone, do not match at residue 16, likely due to a read error; the protein shown is translated from the DNA. This rearrangement joins TRDV2 to TRDJ3; 12 nucleotides agree with TRDD3. This CDR3 is 18 amino acids long. Germline CDR1 reads GEAIGNYY; CDR2 reads EKD. The CDR3 nucleotides read TGTGCCTGTGACAGTACTGGGGGATACTCCTGGGACACCCGACAGGTGTTTTTC. The encoded protein is CACDSTGGYSWDTRQVFF.